Below, 25 T cell receptor beta chains from the same sample are listed, as sequenced in a study of response to subunit inactivated influenza vaccine. Each CDR3 protein is one row after TCRdb ran MiXCR on the RT-PCR reads. Of fewer than 650,000 distinct CDR3 sequences in the sample, around 13% are singletons; the top ten hold over 10%. This sample comprised PBMCs from blood, obtained 35 to 45 days after vaccination. The receptors come from a man aged 50 to 59 who received an inactivated influenza vaccine.

The chain has TRBV27 and TRBJ2-3; a possible D gene is TRBD1 (6 bases). CDR1 and CDR2 (germline): MNHEY, SMNVEV (reference sequence). This CDR3 has 13 residues. The V gene lost 5 bases and the J gene lost 10 bases, with 16 bases spanning the gap. The DNA for the CDR3 is TGTGCCAGCAGTCCCGTCAGGGGTGGGGCGCAGTATTTT. Protein sequence: CASSPVRGGAQYF.

The chain uses TRBV20-1 and TRBJ1-4, with 8 bases aligning to TRBD1. In germline, CDR1 is DFQATT, CDR2 SNEGSKA (reference sequence). J lost 6 bases, V lost 4 bases, and 7 bases had no gene match. The CDR3 totals 14 residues. CDR3 in DNA: TGCAGTGCTACCAAGACAGGGGCCGATGAAAAACTGTTTTTT. This encodes CSATKTGADEKLFF.

This clonotype was seen a handful of times. This rearrangement joins TRBV9 to TRBJ2-1; D might be TRBD2 (6 bases). V shed 5 bases and J shed 9 bases, with 24 bases lying between them. This CDR3 is built from 16 residues. Germline V gives CDR1 SGDLS, CDR2 YYNGEE. The CDR3 bases are TGTGCCAGCAGAATAGGAGGGGTAGTGTTCATCGTTGAGCAGTTCTTC. Its translation: CASRIGGVVFIVEQFF.

The chain has TRBV7-2 and TRBJ2-5; maybe TRBD2 (7 bases). The CDR3 has 15 residues. Germline V gene data show CDR1 as SGHTA and CDR2 as FQGNSA. V dropped 5 bases and J dropped 5 bases, with 18 bases sitting between them. The DNA for the CDR3 is TGTGCCAGCAGCATAAAGTTGGGGGGGCGGGAGACCCAGTACTTC. Encoded protein: CASSIKLGGRETQYF.

The chain links TRBV29-1 to TRBJ1-2; 9 positions agree with TRBD1. Germline values: CDR1 SQVTM, CDR2 ANQGSEA. The CDR3 sequence is 12 residues long. V shed 6 bases and J 6 bases; nucleotides not matched to a gene: 5. The CDR3 here is CSVGDREHGYTF. The CDR3 bases are TGCAGCGTGGGGGACAGGGAACATGGCTACACCTTC. The whole variable domain, filled in from reference TRBV29-1 and TRBJ1-2, reads SAVISQKPSRDICQRGTSLTIQCQVDSQVTMMFWYRQQPGQSLTLIATANQGSEATYESGFVIDKFPISRPNLTFSTLTVSNMSPEDSSIYLCSVGDREHGYTFGSGTRLTVV.

This clonotype was observed a handful of times. The rearrangement joins TRBV7-2 to TRBJ2-1; 7 positions match TRBD1. The germline gives CDR1 SGHTA, CDR2 FQGNSA. Unmatched junction bases numbered 8, after V lost 4 bases and J lost 8 bases. This CDR3 is built from 14 residues. In nucleotides, the CDR3 is TGTGCCAGCAGCTCAACCGGGACAGCCTATGAGCAGTTCTTC. Translated, it gives CASSSTGTAYEQFF.

The chain combines TRBV7-2 with TRBJ2-3; D might be TRBD1 (6 bases). Germline CDR1 SGHTA, CDR2 FQGNSA. The CDR3 extends over 15 amino acids. Trimming removed 5 bases from V and 6 bases from J, with 18 bases in between. CDR3 in DNA: TGTGCCAGCAGCCCAGGACAGCCAAGAATTGATACGCAGTATTTT. This sequence encodes CASSPGQPRIDTQYF.

The sample holds a few counts of this clonotype. The V gene is TRBV5-1, the J gene TRBJ2-5; D gene uncertain. Trimming cost V 6 bases and J 0 bases, with 12 bases left between them. Germline values: CDR1 SGHRS, CDR2 YFSETQ. The CDR3 consists of 14 residues. The DNA for the CDR3 is TGCGCCAGCAAGGTCGAAGCCTACCAAGAGACCCAGTACTTC. It is translated as CASKVEAYQETQYF.

The sample holds a few counts of this clonotype. The chain couples TRBV6-1 to TRBJ1-5; 9 nucleotides match TRBD1. Germline V lookup: CDR1 MNHNS, CDR2 SASEGT. This CDR3 comprises 14 residues. J was trimmed by 8 bases and V by 5 bases; bases with no gene match: 7. The CDR3 reads CASSPGTGLEPQHF. CDR3 nucleotides: TGTGCCAGCAGTCCCGGGACAGGGTTGGAGCCCCAGCATTTT.

In its sample, this clonotype was seen many times. The chain carries TRBV27 and TRBJ1-1, with TRBD1 identical over 12 bases. Germline CDR1 and CDR2: MNHEY and SMNVEV (reference sequence). J was trimmed by 0 bases and V by 5 bases; bases with no gene match: 7. The CDR3 has 17 amino acids. The DNA for the CDR3 is TGTGCCAGCAGTCGGCCCGGGACAGGGGGCGTGAACACTGAAGCTTTCTTT. This sequence encodes CASSRPGTGGVNTEAFF.

This chain connects TRBV7-2 to TRBJ1-6; TRBD1 agrees at 7 bases. The CDR3 loop spans 14 amino acids. V gave up 6 bases and J gave up 7 bases; unmatched junction bases: 6. Germline lookup yields CDR1 SGHTA and CDR2 FQGNSA. CDR3 sequence reads: CASRTGLGNSPLHF. In DNA, the CDR3 is TGTGCCAGCAGGACAGGGCTCGGAAATTCACCCCTCCACTTT.

This clonotype was seen at least ten times. The V and J genes are TRBV7-8 and TRBJ1-5; a weak D match, TRBD1 (6 bases). From germline, CDR1 is SGHVS and CDR2 FQNEAQ. The CDR3 has 12 residues. Deletions cut 9 bases from V and 6 bases from J, with 12 bases between. The CDR3 bases are TGTGCCAGTAGGGGGGCGGGTCAGCCCCAGCATTTT. It codes for CASRGAGQPQHF.

The chain carries TRBV3-1 and TRBJ2-7, with unresolved D. This CDR3 has 13 residues. From germline, CDR1 is LGHDT and CDR2 YNNKEL (reference sequence). Trimming pared 3 bases from V and 3 bases from J, leaving 9 bases between. Here the CDR3 DNA reads TGTGCCAGCAGCCATTCCCCAGGCTACGAGCAGTACTTC. Amino acids: CASSHSPGYEQYF.

The gene calls are TRBV20-1 and TRBJ1-6, with TRBD1 matching over 7 bases. The CDR3 sequence is 14 residues long. Trimming cost V 2 bases and J 7 bases; bases outside gene matches: 5. Germline V gives CDR1 DFQATT, CDR2 SNEGSKA (reference sequence). The CDR3 region is CSARPGQRNSPLHF. DNA for the CDR3: TGCAGTGCTAGACCGGGACAGAGGAATTCACCCCTCCACTTT.

Only a few counts were recorded for this clonotype. V usage is TRBV6-5 and J usage is TRBJ2-1, with 9 bases fitting TRBD2. The CDR3 is 18 amino acids. V was pared by 0 bases and J by 10 bases, with 16 bases of the junction left unmatched. Germline V gene lookup returns CDR1 MNHEY and CDR2 SVGAGI. CDR3 protein: CASSYSSSGATPWVEQFF. CDR3 bases: TGTGCCAGCAGTTACTCCTCTAGCGGGGCCACACCTTGGGTAGAGCAGTTCTTC.

This clonotype showed up many times. V gene TRBV29-1 combines with J gene TRBJ2-7; 14 bases align to TRBD2. In germline, CDR1 is SQVTM, CDR2 ANQGSEA. The CDR3 is 15 amino acids. J was trimmed by 5 bases and V by 6 bases; bases with no gene match: 9. CDR3 nucleotides: TGCAGCGTCCTACCCGGGACTAGCGGGAGAAACGAGCAGTACTTC. It yields the protein CSVLPGTSGRNEQYF.

V and J are TRBV5-1 and TRBJ2-7; D perhaps matches TRBD2 (6 bases). V shed 0 bases and J shed 6 bases, with 13 bases lying between them. CDR3 length equals 14 residues. Looked up from germline, CDR1 is SGHRS and CDR2 is YFSETQ. This CDR3 is CASSLGDLGGEQYF. The CDR3 coding sequence is TGCGCCAGCAGCTTGGGGGACTTGGGAGGCGAGCAGTACTTC.

The CDR3 region has the DNA TGTGCCAGCAGTTTGGTCGGCATCCAGCAGTTCTTC. Translation: CASSLVGIQQFF. The chain is built from TRBV12-3 or TRBV12-4 and TRBJ2-1; unclear D gene. V was pared by 3 bases and J by 11 bases, with 11 bases between. This CDR3 contains 12 residues.

This clonotype has ten or more counts. The chain has TRBV10-3 and TRBJ1-4; no firm D call. CDR3 size: 14 residues. Trimming cost V 3 bases and J 8 bases, with 13 bases left between them. The V gene's germline CDR1 is ENHRY and CDR2 SYGVKD. CDR3 sequence (DNA): TGTGCCATCAGTGACGAGGGAACTCGAGAAAAACTGTTTTTT. Translated: CAISDEGTREKLFF.

This clonotype was seen a handful of times. The genes are TRBV20-1 and TRBJ2-1; D possibly corresponds to TRBD2 (6 bases). The CDR3 runs to 16 residues. The ends were cut back, 0 bases at V and 8 bases at J, with 20 bases in the middle. Germline loops: CDR1 DFQATT, CDR2 SNEGSKA (reference sequence). The CDR3 nucleotides are TGCAGTGCTAGAGATCCGGGCAGGGTGGGAGGTGATGAGCAGTTCTTC. It translates to CSARDPGRVGGDEQFF.

The V call is TRBV7-2, the J call TRBJ1-5, with 8 positions matching TRBD1. The germline V gene encodes CDR1 SGHTA and CDR2 FQGNSA. With V trimmed by 6 bases and J by 7 bases, 5 bases remained unmatched. The CDR3 length is 13 residues. The CDR3 loop is CASRGQGGQPQHF. Here the CDR3 DNA reads TGTGCCAGCAGAGGACAGGGCGGGCAGCCCCAGCATTTT.

The chain recombines TRBV3-1 with TRBJ2-2; the match to TRBD1 covers 7 bases. The CDR3 length is 13 residues. The J segment lost 6 bases and the V segment lost 8 bases, leaving 6 bases of the junction unmatched. Germline assignment: CDR1 LGHDT and CDR2 YNNKEL (reference sequence). CDR3 DNA sequence: TGTGCCAGCTGGAACAGGGGTTCCGGGGAGCTGTTTTTT. Amino acids: CASWNRGSGELFF.

The table lists this clonotype with many counts. The junction shows a germline mismatch at one end, possibly a read error. The chain has TRBV5-1 and TRBJ2-7; 12 bases agree with TRBD2. The CDR3 length is 15 residues. Germline loops: CDR1 SGHRS, CDR2 YFSETQ. The CDR3 is CASSPGTSGSYVQYF. DNA of the CDR3: TGCGCCAGCAGCCCAGGGACTAGCGGGTCCTACGTGCAGTACTTC.

This clonotype was observed many times. The chain is built from TRBV29-1 and TRBJ2-1; 7 bases line up with TRBD2. J lost 7 bases, V lost 1 base, and 7 bases had no gene match. The CDR3 consists of 14 residues. Germline loops: CDR1 SQVTM, CDR2 ANQGSEA. Here the CDR3 reads CSVEADGRRNEQFF. CDR3 nucleotides: TGCAGCGTTGAAGCGGACGGGAGGCGGAATGAGCAGTTCTTC.

V and J are TRBV12-3 or TRBV12-4 and TRBJ2-1, with 9 bases aligning to TRBD2. V was clipped by 7 bases and J by 8 bases; unmatched bases: 12. CDR3 length: 15 residues. The CDR3 DNA sequence: TGTGCCAGCACACTAGGGGCTAGCGGGATTGATGAGCAGTTCTTC. This codes for CASTLGASGIDEQFF.